A selection of T cell receptor beta chains follows, all from one sample in a study of blood T cell repertoires in COVID-19. Clones were sequenced by immunoSEQ multiplex PCR, and TCRdb holds only the in-frame ones, with some missing. The sample carries roughly 190,000 clones, about 88% recorded once. Source material: peripheral blood. Receptor source: a woman aged 35 to 49 who had recovered from COVID-19. Both conserved end residues are part of each CDR3. D genes are given only for firm matches. Clone size, where shown, is once, few, many, or a class for clones that have expanded.

J gene	clone size	V gene	D gene	CDR3 protein	CDR3 DNA
TRBJ2-7	NA	TRBV4-1	TRBD2	CASSQEGAGTSGYEQYF	TGCGCCAGCAGCCAAGAGGGGGCCGGGACTAGCGGCTACGAGCAGTACTTC
TRBJ1-4	once	TRBV18	NA	CASSPGSDGEKLFF	TGTGCCAGCTCACCCGGGTCGGATGGTGAAAAACTGTTTTTT
TRBJ1-1	NA	TRBV6-5	NA	CASSYGWGDTEAFF	TGTGCCAGCAGTTACGGATGGGGCGACACTGAAGCTTTCTTT
TRBJ1-3	few	TRBV6-1	NA	CASSEYGGLSGNTIYF	TGTGCCAGCAGTGAATATGGGGGCTTAAGTGGAAACACCATATATTTT
TRBJ2-3	NA	TRBV30	TRBD2	CAWGSGSTDTQYF	TGTGCCTGGGGTAGCGGGAGCACAGATACGCAGTATTTT
TRBJ2-7	NA	TRBV29-1	TRBD2	CSVQLAGISYEQYF	TGCAGCGTCCAACTAGCGGGAATCTCCTACGAGCAGTACTTC
TRBJ1-5	NA	TRBV10-3	NA	CAISESVSGQPQHF	TGTGCCATCAGTGAGTCAGTTAGCGGTCAGCCCCAGCATTTT
TRBJ2-7	NA	TRBV7-9	NA	CASSLNRESHEQYF	TGTGCCAGCAGCTTAAACAGGGAAAGCCACGAGCAGTACTTC
TRBJ1-6	few	TRBV28	TRBD1	CASSLYPPTGRHNSPLHF	TGTGCCAGCAGTTTATACCCCCCGACAGGGAGACACAATTCACCCCTCCACTTT
TRBJ1-5	NA	TRBV12-3/TRBV12-4	NA	CASADRPNQPQHF	TGTGCCAGCGCCGACAGGCCCAATCAGCCCCAGCATTTT
TRBJ1-6	NA	TRBV27	NA	CASSLQRVPGNSPLHF	TGTGCCAGCAGCCTCCAGAGGGTACCGGGTAATTCACCCCTCCACTTT
TRBJ1-1	NA	TRBV15	TRBD1	CATSRVGTGDDEAFF	TGTGCCACCAGCAGAGTTGGGACAGGGGATGATGAAGCTTTCTTT
TRBJ2-7	NA	TRBV5-1	NA	CASTPAWGESYEQYF	TGCGCCAGCACTCCCGCATGGGGAGAGTCCTACGAGCAGTACTTC
TRBJ2-5	NA	TRBV11-2	TRBD2	CASSLEPLAGGPRETQYF	TGTGCCAGCAGCTTAGAGCCCCTAGCGGGAGGGCCCCGGGAGACCCAGTACTTC
TRBJ2-1	NA	TRBV6-5	TRBD1	CASAPGTGGLKQFF	TGTGCCAGCGCCCCCGGGACAGGGGGATTAAAGCAGTTCTTC
TRBJ1-2	NA	TRBV5-1	NA	CASSLWAPEGYTF	TGCGCCAGCAGCTTGTGGGCACCGGAAGGCTACACCTTC
TRBJ2-1	NA	TRBV24-1	TRBD2	CATSDSGGAGAYNEQFF	TGTGCCACCAGTGACTCGGGGGGGGCGGGAGCCTACAATGAGCAGTTCTTC
TRBJ1-1	NA	TRBV7-9	NA	CASRILSITEAFF	TGTGCCAGCAGGATTTTGTCTATCACTGAAGCTTTCTTT
TRBJ2-3	NA	TRBV20-1	TRBD1	CSAIDRGWADTQYF	TGCAGTGCTATTGACAGGGGGTGGGCAGATACGCAGTATTTT
TRBJ2-1	NA	TRBV29-1	TRBD2	CSVGTRLAGGGEQFF	TGCAGCGTTGGGACTCGACTAGCGGGAGGGGGTGAGCAGTTCTTC
TRBJ1-4	NA	TRBV6-5	TRBD1	CASSYITGGNEKLFF	TGTGCCAGCAGTTACATCACAGGGGGGAATGAAAAACTGTTTTTT
TRBJ1-1	NA	TRBV9	NA	CASSVPGAEAFF	TGTGCCAGCAGCGTCCCCGGGGCTGAAGCTTTCTTT
TRBJ2-7	NA	TRBV3-1/TRBV3-2	TRBD2	CASSQVLLAGGEQYF	TGTGCCAGCAGCCAAGTTTTACTAGCGGGAGGCGAGCAGTACTTC
TRBJ1-3	NA	TRBV3-1/TRBV3-2	NA	CASSPLSGNTIYF	TGTGCCAGCAGCCCCCTCTCTGGAAACACCATATATTTT
TRBJ2-1	NA	TRBV28	TRBD2	CASSQTSLYNEQFF	TGTGCCAGCAGCCAGACTAGCCTATACAATGAGCAGTTCTTC
TRBJ2-3	once	TRBV19	TRBD2	CASSSGQTSDTQYF	TGTGCCAGTTCTAGCGGGCAGACTTCAGATACGCAGTATTTT
TRBJ1-2	NA	TRBV6-5	NA	CASSSKLGAYGYTF	TGTGCCAGCAGTTCCAAATTGGGGGCCTATGGCTACACCTTC
TRBJ2-2	NA	TRBV28	TRBD1	CASSDRGGNTGELFF	TGTGCCAGCAGTGACAGGGGTGGGAACACCGGGGAGCTGTTTTTT
TRBJ2-1	NA	TRBV6-5	TRBD2	CASSYTAGVDEQFF	TGTGCCAGCAGTTACACCGCGGGAGTCGATGAGCAGTTCTTC
TRBJ2-5	NA	TRBV7-9	TRBD1	CASSARQGAWETQYF	TGTGCCAGCAGCGCCAGACAGGGGGCTTGGGAGACCCAGTACTTC
TRBJ2-7	once	TRBV12-3/TRBV12-4	TRBD1	CASSLDPTGEQYF	TGTGCCAGCAGTTTAGACCCGACAGGGGAGCAGTACTTC